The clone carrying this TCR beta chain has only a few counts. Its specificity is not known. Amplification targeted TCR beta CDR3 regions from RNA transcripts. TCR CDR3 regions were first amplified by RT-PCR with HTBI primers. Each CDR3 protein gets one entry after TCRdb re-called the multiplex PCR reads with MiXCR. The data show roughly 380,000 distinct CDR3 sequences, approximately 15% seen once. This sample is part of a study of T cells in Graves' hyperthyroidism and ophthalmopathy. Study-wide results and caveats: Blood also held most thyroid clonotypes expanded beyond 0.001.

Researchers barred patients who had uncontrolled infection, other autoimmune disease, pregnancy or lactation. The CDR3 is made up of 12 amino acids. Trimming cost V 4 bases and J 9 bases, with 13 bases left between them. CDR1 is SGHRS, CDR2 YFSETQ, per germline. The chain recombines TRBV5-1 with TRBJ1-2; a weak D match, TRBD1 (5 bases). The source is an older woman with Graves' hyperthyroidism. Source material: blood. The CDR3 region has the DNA TGCGCCAGCAGCGTATCAGGGACTAGCTACACCTTC. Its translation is CASSVSGTSYTF.